This TCR beta chain was sequenced during a study of shared clonotypes between healthy human individuals. The study, taken as a whole, reports: The authors sampled blood alone, and tissue repertoires likely differ.

Regarding this clone: Its antigen is still unknown.

Subsets obtained from CD4+ cells comprised CD45RA+ naive and CD45RA-negative memory cells. This table comes from immunoSEQ multiplex PCR, and its TCRdb copy is limited to in-frame clones, with some not included. This table holds 1.6 million or so clones, just under 99% found once. Trimming removed 5 bases from V and 6 bases from J, with 16 bases in between. CDR3 length: 15 residues. Germline V gene sequence: CDR1 LNHDA, CDR2 SQIVND (reference sequence). Sequencing was carried out using naive CD4+ T cells sorted from blood. Subset of the sample: CD45RA+ positively selected. The sequence was obtained from a man aged 25 to 40 in good health. The rearrangement joins TRBV19 to TRBJ2-2, with D tentatively TRBD2 (5 bases). CDR3 in amino acids: CASSPRSRGPGELFF. CDR3 nucleotide sequence: TGTGCCAGTAGTCCCCGCTCCCGAGGGCCCGGGGAGCTGTTTTTT.